This T cell receptor (beta chain) is drawn from a study of blood T cells in healthy people across ages. Study outcomes and limitations: When set beside aged donors, long-lived donors presented more naive CD4+ cells and higher diversity.

Then a second PCR, running roughly 7 to 11 cycles, was carried out with a sample-barcoded 5' primer and a J-beta primer mix. Each TCR beta cDNA got a 12-nucleotide random molecular identifier. CDR3-containing paired-end reads numbered at least 2.5 million in each sample. TCRdb reanalysed the 5' RACE reads using MiXCR and keeps one entry per CDR3 protein. The table records roughly 1,500,000 distinct CDR3 sequences, 42% of them present only once. This clonotype has only a few counts. Antigen specificity is unknown. This CDR3 has 15 residues. V lost 4 bases to trimming and J lost 3 bases; unmatched junction nucleotides: 7. Germline lookup yields CDR1 MGHRA and CDR2 YSYEKL.

The TCR comes from a woman aged 18-29 years in good health. The genes are TRBV4-1 and TRBJ2-3; 7 bases align to TRBD2. The sequencing input was blood. The CDR3 nucleotides read TGCGCCAGCAGCCCGTCTAGCGGCAAGACAGATACGCAGTATTTT. Encoded protein: CASSPSSGKTDTQYF.